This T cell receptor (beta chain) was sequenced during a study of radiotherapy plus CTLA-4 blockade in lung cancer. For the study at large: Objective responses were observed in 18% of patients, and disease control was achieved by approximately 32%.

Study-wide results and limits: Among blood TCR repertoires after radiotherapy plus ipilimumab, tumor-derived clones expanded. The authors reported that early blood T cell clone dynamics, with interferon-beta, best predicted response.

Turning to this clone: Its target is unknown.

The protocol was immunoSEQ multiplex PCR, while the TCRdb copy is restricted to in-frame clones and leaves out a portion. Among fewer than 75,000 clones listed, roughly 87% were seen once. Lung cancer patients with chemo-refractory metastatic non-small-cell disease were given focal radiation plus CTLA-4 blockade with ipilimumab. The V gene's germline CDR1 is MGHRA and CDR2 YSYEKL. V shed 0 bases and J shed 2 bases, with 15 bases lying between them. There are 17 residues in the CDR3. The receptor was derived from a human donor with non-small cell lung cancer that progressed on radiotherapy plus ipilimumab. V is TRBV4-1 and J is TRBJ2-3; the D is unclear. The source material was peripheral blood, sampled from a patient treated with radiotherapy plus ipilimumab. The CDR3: CASSQDQPRLSTDTQYF. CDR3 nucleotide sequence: TGCGCCAGCAGCCAAGATCAGCCCAGGTTATCCACAGATACGCAGTATTTT.